The T cell receptor (beta chain) described here comes from a study of blood T cell repertoires in COVID-19. Whole-study context: Acute and convalescent COVID-19 specimens originated in the United States, Italy and Spain. T cells, B-cell-depleted T cells, or PBMCs provided the cDNA or gDNA that served as material.

The CDR3 is 14 residues long. Trimming removed 1 base at V and 3 bases at J, with 10 bases between. In germline, CDR1 is LNHDA, CDR2 SQIVND (reference sequence). Original data processing: The authors estimated nucleated cell counts from reference gene primer amplification. Measured with immunoSEQ multiplex PCR; TCRdb has only the in-frame clones, and not every one. For V, J and clone size, that table is used; D and trimming come from the DNA. The sample includes approximately 290,000 clones, approximately 90% of them seen just once. The TCR sequence derives from a young man with active or convalescent COVID-19. Sequenced input: peripheral blood. This rearrangement joins TRBV19 to TRBJ2-7, with a weak D call TRBD2 (6 bases). CDR3 residues: CASSIAASVYEQYF. In nucleotides, the CDR3 is TGTGCCAGTAGTATAGCGGCTAGCGTCTACGAGCAGTACTTC.